The source of this T cell receptor (beta chain) is a study of cytomegalovirus exposure and HLA in healthy donors. V was trimmed by 7 bases and J by 6 bases, leaving 16 bases between them. From germline, CDR1 is LNHDA and CDR2 SQIVND (reference sequence). This CDR3 has 14 amino acids. Study-level findings and limits: According to the study, around 150 TCR beta chains were cytomegalovirus-associated. High specificity and sensitivity for cytomegalovirus status were reported for the classifier. Earlier analysis looked at TCR beta V segments, and most were productive about 87% or about 30% of the time.

Use of 60 Vbeta and 13 Jbeta primers characterized the PCR. Only in-frame clones appear in the TCRdb table, and some are missing; sequencing was by immunoSEQ multiplex PCR. The sample consists of fewer than 250,000 clones, more than 60% of them appearing once. As to this clone: Its specificity is unknown.

Source material: PBMCs. V and J are TRBV19 and TRBJ1-5; TRBD1 might be the D (5 bases). The sequence came from a girl aged 2 to 10 in good health and CMV-seronegative. Written as DNA, the CDR3 is TGTGCCAGTAAACTGGACCGGGGGGGTCAGCCCCAGCATTTT. As protein: CASKLDRGGQPQHF. The variable domain in full, with the rest retrieved from reference TRBV19 and TRBJ1-5, is DGGITQSPKYLFRKEGQNVTLSCEQNLNHDAMYWYRQDPGQGLRLIYYSQIVNDFQKGDIAEGYSVSREKKESFPLTVTSAQKNPTAFYLCASKLDRGGQPQHFGDGTRLSIL.